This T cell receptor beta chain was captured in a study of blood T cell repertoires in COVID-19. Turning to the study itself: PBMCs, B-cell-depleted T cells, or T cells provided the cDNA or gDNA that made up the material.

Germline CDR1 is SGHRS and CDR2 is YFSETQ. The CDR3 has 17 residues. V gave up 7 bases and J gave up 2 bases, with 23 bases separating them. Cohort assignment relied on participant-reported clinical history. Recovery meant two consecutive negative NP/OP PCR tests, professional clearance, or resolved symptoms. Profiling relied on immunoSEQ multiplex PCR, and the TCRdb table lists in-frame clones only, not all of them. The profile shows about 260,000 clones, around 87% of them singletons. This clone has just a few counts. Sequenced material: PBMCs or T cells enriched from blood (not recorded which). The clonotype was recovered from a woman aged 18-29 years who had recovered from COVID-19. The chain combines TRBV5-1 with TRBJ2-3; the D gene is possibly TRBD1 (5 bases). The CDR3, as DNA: TGCGCCAGCTACCGAGACAGATCCCCCTTTACCACAGATACGCAGTATTTT. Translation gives CASYRDRSPFTTDTQYF.